This T cell receptor (beta chain) was sequenced in a study of T cells after yellow fever vaccination. Across the study: For low cell numbers, libraries were made with SMART-Seq v4 Ultra Low Input. General study results and limits: On re-exposure, the response was weaker but peaked faster, at day 5 versus 15. Subsequent to the booster, the majority of primary-vaccination clones reappeared (about 97% CD4, 88% CD8).

The V end was cut by 5 bases, the J end by 4 bases, with 15 bases between. Germline CDR1 reads SGHRS; CDR2 reads YFSETQ. CDR3 length equals 14 residues. Template switching by 5'RACE produced TCR cDNA, adding a universal primer site and UMIs. TCRdb reprocessed the 5' RACE reads via MiXCR and lists one record per CDR3 protein. The sample shows around 320,000 distinct CDR3 sequences, roughly 8.7% of them seen only once. This clonotype appeared a few times. The target antigen is unknown. The J gene is TRBJ1-1, the V gene TRBV5-1; D gene ambiguous. The clonotype was recovered from a young man who received the YFV17D yellow fever vaccine. The sample was CD4+ T cells sorted from PBMCs, taken 5 days after the yellow fever booster vaccination. For the CDR3, the DNA is TGCGCCAGCAGTCCTGACCCCCGGGGCACTGAAGCTTTCTTT. Protein: CASSPDPRGTEAFF.